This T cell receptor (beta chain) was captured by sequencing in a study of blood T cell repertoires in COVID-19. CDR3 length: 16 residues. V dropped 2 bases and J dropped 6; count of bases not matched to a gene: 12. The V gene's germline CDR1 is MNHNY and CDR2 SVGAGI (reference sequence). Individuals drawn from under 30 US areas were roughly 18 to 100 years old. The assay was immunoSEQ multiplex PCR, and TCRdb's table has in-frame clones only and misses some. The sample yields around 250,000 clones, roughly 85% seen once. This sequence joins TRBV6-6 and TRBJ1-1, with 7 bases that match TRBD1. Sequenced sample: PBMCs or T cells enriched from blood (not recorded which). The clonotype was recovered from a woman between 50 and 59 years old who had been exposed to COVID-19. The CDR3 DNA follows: TGTGCCAGCAGTTACACGGCCCTACAGGGGACCGCTGAAGCTTTCTTT. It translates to CASSYTALQGTAEAFF.